This TCR beta chain was sequenced during a study of T cells in Graves' hyperthyroidism and ophthalmopathy (dated by TCRdb to 2018 to 2020). About the full investigation: To identify distinguishing TCR V-J signatures, a discovery cohort of around 98 patients was used, comprising under 45 with Graves' ophthalmopathy and 57 with stable Graves' hyperthyroidism. Whether ophthalmopathy could be predicted prospectively was tested in an independent validation cohort made up of 18 hyperthyroidism patients plus 17 patients who later progressed to ophthalmopathy. The approximately 95 discovery patients were divided at random into training and test sets in a 7:3 ratio. Thyroid tissue and blood T-cell repertoires from more than 5 Graves' hyperthyroidism patients were also compared in the study. After blood sampling, hyperthyroidism patients were treated with methimazole at a starting dose of 30 mg daily, and ophthalmopathy patients were treated with high-dose intravenous methylprednisolone. According to the paper, TCR Vbeta CDR3 sequencing was carried out on around 140 peripheral blood samples, which came from fewer than 50 ophthalmopathy, 70 to 80 hyperthyroidism and roughly 17 progressor patients. General study outcomes and caveats: In validation, the model predicted progression to ophthalmopathy a median of about 6.8 months before onset, with about 71% sensitivity and 72.22% specificity. A model built on a 13 V-J signature distinguished ophthalmopathy from stable hyperthyroidism, reaching 85% to 90% sensitivity and around 81% specificity in cross-validation and 80%/75% in testing. Most expanded thyroid clonotypes (frequency above 0.001) were also found in blood, which suggests that blood repertoires may mirror thyroid immune responses. Sample size was not statistically predetermined, and blinding of investigators to group allocation was not performed.

The CDR3 sequence holds 15 residues, the cysteine and phenylalanine included. Only the CDR3 region is kept as DNA, spanning 45 bases read in frame from base 1. For CDR1 and CDR2, the germline V gene (reference sequence) lists LNHDA and SQIVND. Germline trimming: 4 bases from V, 6 bases from J; junction bases outside gene matches: 2. Stable Graves' hyperthyroidism was defined as no progression to ophthalmopathy during 18 months of follow-up. Hyperthyroidism patients were aged 18 to 65 years and newly diagnosed, with disease duration of less than 2 months. Patients with uncontrolled infections, other autoimmune diseases, pregnancy or lactation were excluded. Diagnoses relied on clinical symptoms, serum thyroxine and TRAb, thyroid ultrasound and orbital computed tomography. Total RNA was extracted using Trizol reagent, and RNA quality was assessed on an Agilent 2100 Bioanalyzer. The TCR beta CDR3 regions were amplified from the RNA transcripts. A first-round RT-PCR of the TCR CDR3 used the HTBI primer set with the Qiagen OneStep RT-PCR kit. Libraries were constructed in a second round of multiplex PCR, after which size selection and purification were performed. Sequencing of the libraries was done on an Illumina HiSeq2000 using paired-end 100 bp reads. The study's processing was this. SOAPnuke was used to process the raw data, throwing out any read that contained adapters or uncalled bases, had a mean Phred below 15, or lacked an exact constant-primer or identifier match. High-quality paired reads were merged using COPE v1.2.5, and each unique nucleotide sequence was defined as a clonotype. MiTCR v1.1 was used to align the clonotypes against IMGT TRBV, TRBD and TRBJ reference segments. Analysis was restricted to V-J combinations with a frequency above 0.0001, which covered 99.2% of repertoires. The TCS score was defined as the ratio of F50 (clonal expansion) to E x V (chaos), calculated using BLOSUM62-based TCRdist between CDR3 peptides within each V-J. Welch's t-statistics and random forest reduced 450 to 600 V-J features to 10 to 15, which were used in a naive Bayes classifier (R e1071). The similarity between thyroid and blood repertoires was quantified using the Morisita-Horn index. The public reads were run again by TCRdb, first through fastp at Q25 and then through MiXCR, and only productive beta chains were kept. Every distinct CDR3 protein forms one entry, paired with its most common genes and DNA. It is TCRdb's table, rather than the study itself, that gives the V and J calls and clone size. Recorded for this sample are a few hundred thousand distinct CDR3 sequences; under 60% of them occurred a single time. Approximately 8.4% of the sample belongs to the ten largest clones.

There are many counts of this clonotype. It has no known antigen specificity. Base qualities are not at hand, and no much larger clone is one base apart. The receptor was derived from a woman aged 18 to 35 with Graves' hyperthyroidism. The sequenced material came from peripheral blood or thyroid tissue (not recorded which). The sequence is built from TRBV19 and TRBJ2-2; 13 of the junction bases match TRBD2. The CDR3 reads as follows: CASSTTSGRSGELFF. The nucleotide sequence is TGTGCCAGTAGTACGACTAGCGGGAGGTCCGGGGAGCTGTTTTTT.